What follows are 32 T cell receptor beta chains derived from one specimen sequenced in a study of beta chain features in type 1 diabetes. General study points: In every one of the four CD4+ subsets, TCRB CDR3s were moderately but significantly shorter in Type 1 diabetes patients.

Their specific antigens are unknown. Expressed TCRB transcripts got sequenced, as all isolated RNA was reverse transcribed. The data were produced by immunoSEQ multiplex PCR, yet TCRdb's version contains in-frame clones alone and is incomplete. The table has over 200,000 clones, approximately 11% seen once. The sample consisted of naive CD4+ T cells from blood. These receptors were obtained from a man younger than 45 with type 1 diabetes.

In its sample, this clone was seen a few times. The chain employs TRBV14 and TRBJ2-3; 8 nucleotides agree with TRBD1. The CDR3 loop spans 15 amino acids. Germline V CDR1 and CDR2: SGHDN, FVKESK. V was pared by 4 bases and J by 1 base, with 4 bases of the junction left unmatched. This CDR3 is CASSPVTGGTDTQYF. The DNA for the CDR3 is TGTGCCAGCAGCCCCGTGACAGGGGGCACAGATACGCAGTATTTT.

The rearrangement uses TRBV5-1 and TRBJ2-5; a weak D match, TRBD2 (5 bases). Germline CDR1 is SGHRS and CDR2 is YFSETQ. CDR3 length: 15 residues. The germline V and J ends were trimmed by 0 bases and 4 bases, with 13 bases remaining between them. CDR3 nucleotide sequence: TGCGCCAGCAGCTTGGGGGATAGCGAGGGAGAGACCCAGTACTTC. Amino acid sequence: CASSLGDSEGETQYF.

In its sample, this clone was seen a few times. The V gene is TRBV29-1, the J gene TRBJ1-1; 7 nucleotides agree with TRBD1. The ends lost 8 bases at V and 4 bases at J; junction bases unmatched: 10. The V gene's germline CDR1 is SQVTM and CDR2 ANQGSEA. The CDR3 length is 13 residues. The CDR3 sequence: CSTLDRSRTEAFF. CDR3 in DNA: TGCAGCACCTTGGACAGGTCTCGCACTGAAGCTTTCTTT.

This clone was detected only a few times. The J gene is TRBJ1-2, the V gene TRBV6-6; D is uncertain. This CDR3 region has 11 residues. CDR1 MNHNY and CDR2 SVGAGI come from the germline V gene (reference sequence). The V end lost 2 bases, the J end lost 6 bases, and 4 bases lay between the germline ends. The CDR3 DNA reads as TGTGCCAGCAGTTACGAGGATGGCTACACCTTC. It specifies CASSYEDGYTF.

V usage is TRBV19 and J usage is TRBJ1-2, with D unresolved. The CDR3 is 13 residues long. Trimming cost V 10 bases and J 5 bases, with 17 bases left between them. Germline-derived CDR1 and CDR2 are LNHDA and SQIVND (reference sequence). The CDR3 region has the DNA TGTGCCACCCGGAGCTCGGGGAGTTATGGCTACACCTTC. Its translation is CATRSSGSYGYTF.

This chain's CDR3 is CASSVLRETEAFF. DNA of the CDR3: TGTGCCAGCAGCGTACTCAGGGAAACTGAAGCTTTCTTT. The chain is built from TRBV9 and TRBJ1-1; TRBD1 is a possible D gene (5 bases). Germline V gene lookup returns CDR1 SGDLS and CDR2 YYNGEE. The CDR3 length is 13 residues. V was clipped by 1 base and J by 5 bases, with 9 bases between them.

V is TRBV7-2 and J is TRBJ1-6; tentative D call: TRBD1 (5 bases). The CDR3 loop spans 14 amino acids. V gave up 3 bases and J gave up 10 bases, with 13 bases separating them. Per the germline V gene, CDR1 is SGHTA and CDR2 is FQGNSA. The CDR3 region is CASSFQGTISPLHF. CDR3 sequence (DNA): TGTGCCAGCAGCTTTCAGGGAACGATCTCACCCCTCCACTTT.

The V gene is TRBV6-5, the J gene TRBJ2-2; D gene ambiguous. Between the trimmed V and J ends, which lost 5 bases and 1 base, there was a span of 5 bases. The germline CDR1 and CDR2 sequences are MNHEY and SVGAGI. There are 13 residues in the CDR3. Here the CDR3 reads CASSAGNTGELFF. In DNA, the CDR3 is TGTGCCAGCAGTGCAGGGAACACCGGGGAGCTGTTTTTT.

In its sample, this clone was seen a few times. The rearrangement uses TRBV4-2 and TRBJ2-7; the match to TRBD1 covers 10 bases. Germline V gene data show CDR1 as LGHNA and CDR2 as YNFKEQ. V trimming: 5 bases; J trimming: 4 bases; junction bases outside the gene matches: 8. The CDR3 spans 15 residues. CDR3 DNA: TGTGCCAGCAGCGAACGACAGGGGGCGATGTACGAGCAGTACTTC. Residues: CASSERQGAMYEQYF.

This clone was found a few times. V is TRBV7-9 and J is TRBJ2-5; TRBD2 aligns across 8 bases. The CDR3 has 14 residues. V was clipped by 5 bases and J by 3 bases; unmatched bases: 5. Germline loops: CDR1 SEHNR, CDR2 FQNEAQ (reference sequence). CDR3 sequence: CASSSRGGEETQYF. The CDR3 nucleotides are TGTGCCAGCAGCAGTCGGGGGGGCGAAGAGACCCAGTACTTC.

This clone was found a few times. This sequence joins TRBV11-2 and TRBJ1-1, with D maybe TRBD1 (6 bases). Germline V lookup: CDR1 SGHAT, CDR2 FQNNGV. V gave up 5 bases and J gave up 4 bases, with 17 bases separating them. The CDR3 extends over 15 amino acids. The CDR3 nucleotides read TGTGCCAGCAGCGCCCTGGGACACGGGGCCACTGAAGCTTTCTTT. As protein: CASSALGHGATEAFF.

V and J are TRBV12-5 and TRBJ2-1, with TRBD1 identical over 10 bases. Trimming removed 3 bases from V and 10 bases from J; junction bases left unmatched: 6. CDR1 and CDR2 (germline): LGHNT, FRNRAP. CDR3 length: 14 amino acids. The CDR3 loop is CASGFGDRGREQFF. As DNA, the CDR3 is TGTGCTAGTGGTTTCGGGGACAGGGGTCGAGAGCAGTTCTTC.

The chain has TRBV15 and TRBJ2-3; TRBD1 aligns across 7 bases. J lost 2 bases, V lost 6 bases, and 14 bases had no gene match. This CDR3 comprises 17 residues. Germline V gene sequence: CDR1 LNHNV, CDR2 YYDKDF (reference sequence). CDR3 sequence reads: CATRPETGVIPTDTQYF. The CDR3 coding sequence is TGTGCCACCAGGCCCGAAACAGGGGTGATTCCCACAGATACGCAGTATTTT. The variable domain in full, completed from reference TRBV15 and TRBJ2-3, reads DAMVIQNPRYQVTQFGKPVTLSCSQTLNHNVMYWYQQKSSQAPKLLFHYYDKDFNNEADTPDNFQSRRPNTSFCFLDIRSPGLGDTAMYLCATRPETGVIPTDTQYFGPGTRLTVL.

This clone was seen a few times. The J gene is TRBJ2-7, the V gene TRBV6-6; a weak D match, TRBD1 (6 bases). The CDR3 has 14 amino acids. Trimming shortened V by 2 bases and J by 0 bases, and 8 bases separated the two germline ends. The germline V gene has CDR1 MNHNY and CDR2 SVGAGI (reference sequence). CDR3: CASSYRTDSYEQYF. The CDR3 DNA sequence: TGTGCCAGCAGTTACAGGACAGACTCCTACGAGCAGTACTTC.

The table lists this clone with a few counts. The V call is TRBV7-2, the J call TRBJ2-2; 8 bases line up with TRBD1. The V and J ends lost 4 bases and 7 bases, in that order; junction bases with no gene match: 11. From germline, CDR1 is SGHTA and CDR2 FQGNSA. The CDR3 runs to 16 residues. The CDR3 here is CASSSRRTGSNGELFF. CDR3 coding DNA: TGTGCCAGCAGCTCTAGACGGACAGGGTCGAACGGGGAGCTGTTTTTT.

This chain joins TRBV7-2 and TRBJ2-6; 12 bases are shared with TRBD1. J lost 4 bases, V lost 1 base, and 5 bases had no gene match. The CDR3 extends over 18 amino acids. Germline CDR1 is SGHTA and CDR2 is FQGNSA. The CDR3, as DNA: TGTGCCAGCAGCTTAGTGGGACAGGGGGCGCGGGGGGCCAACGTCCTGACTTTC. This sequence encodes CASSLVGQGARGANVLTF.

This clone was picked up one time. This rearrangement joins TRBV12-5 to TRBJ2-6; 7 bases map to TRBD1. Germline CDR1 is LGHNT and CDR2 is FRNRAP. Germline trimming cut 0 bases from V and 5 bases from J; bases unmatched to any gene: 22. The CDR3 runs to 22 residues. For the CDR3, the DNA is TGTGCTAGTGGTTTGGTTCGATCCCGTCGAGGGGGCCTACTACTTTGGGCCAACGTCCTGACTTTC. Protein product: CASGLVRSRRGGLLLWANVLTF.

This clone was detected a few times. The V gene is TRBV19, the J gene TRBJ2-5, with 7 bases aligning to TRBD2. The V segment lost 2 bases and the J segment 13 bases; nucleotides outside the gene matches: 13. Germline loops: CDR1 LNHDA, CDR2 SQIVND (reference sequence). The CDR3 contains 14 residues. The CDR3 DNA reads as TGTGCCAGTAGTATATCGGCTAGCGGCCAAGTGCGGTACTTC. It is translated as CASSISASGQVRYF.

For this clone: Other nucleotide sequences from this sample produce the same CDR3. J is TRBJ2-7 and V is TRBV28; TRBD2 agrees at 8 bases. The V and J ends lost 5 bases and 0 bases, in that order; junction bases with no gene match: 3. CDR3 length: 14 amino acids. Germline CDR1 reads MDHEN; CDR2 reads SYDVKM. Written as DNA, the CDR3 is TGTGCCAGCAGTCCGGGGGGGAGCTCCTACGAGCAGTACTTC. The encoded protein is CASSPGGSSYEQYF.

This clone showed up just a few times. The V call is TRBV28, the J call TRBJ1-6; maybe TRBD1 (5 bases). The V and J ends lost 2 bases and 8 bases respectively, with 7 bases between them. Germline V CDR1 and CDR2: MDHEN, SYDVKM. This CDR3 is 13 amino acids long. CDR3: CASSLPGYSPLHF. The CDR3 DNA reads as TGTGCCAGCAGTTTACCAGGGTATTCACCCCTCCACTTT.

This clone came up a few times. Additional DNA sequences in this sample encode the identical CDR3. V gene TRBV28 combines with J gene TRBJ1-5, with a tentative D call TRBD1 (5 bases). The CDR3 contains 15 residues. Per germline, CDR1 MDHEN and CDR2 SYDVKM. Trimming took 2 bases from V and 0 from J, leaving 8 bases between them. CDR3 region: CASSLGGNSNQPQHF. CDR3 DNA sequence: TGTGCCAGCAGTTTAGGGGGGAATAGCAATCAGCCCCAGCATTTT.

In its sample, this clone was seen a few times. The CDR3 sequence: CATTDREYGYTF. The CDR3 DNA reads TGTGCCACAACCGACCGGGAATATGGCTACACCTTC. The genes are TRBV28 and TRBJ1-2, with D unclear. Trimming took 10 bases from V and 5 from J, leaving 14 bases between them. Germline loops: CDR1 MDHEN, CDR2 SYDVKM. The CDR3 sequence is 12 residues long.

This clone was seen only a few times. V gene TRBV13 combines with J gene TRBJ2-5, with 11 bases matching TRBD2. Germline V lookup: CDR1 PRHDT, CDR2 FYEKMQ (reference sequence). This CDR3 region has 15 residues. Trimming cost V 3 bases and J 5 bases; bases outside gene matches: 5. CDR3 DNA sequence: TGTGCCAGCAGCTTTAGCGGGGGGGCCGGGGAGACCCAGTACTTC. Translated, it gives CASSFSGGAGETQYF.

The chain uses TRBV7-2 and TRBJ2-3; a possible D gene is TRBD2 (6 bases). This CDR3 region has 16 residues. V was cut by 1 base and J by 4 bases, with 15 bases left in between. Looked up from germline, CDR1 is SGHTA and CDR2 is FQGNSA. As DNA, the CDR3 is TGTGCCAGCAGCTTAGTAGGCGGGGCTCGCCCAGATACGCAGTATTTT. The encoded protein is CASSLVGGARPDTQYF.

A few counts support this clone. The genes are TRBV7-8 and TRBJ2-7; TRBD1 matches at 12 bases. CDR1 SGHVS and CDR2 FQNEAQ come from the germline V gene. Trimming removed 6 bases from V and 5 bases from J; junction bases left unmatched: 8. This CDR3 has 15 residues. CDR3 sequence reads: CASSFGDRGRNEQYF. CDR3 bases: TGTGCCAGCAGTTTCGGGGACAGGGGGCGAAACGAGCAGTACTTC.

A remark on this clone: The junction departs from the called germline gene at one end, perhaps through a read error. The V and J genes are TRBV7-2 and TRBJ2-3, with D tentatively TRBD2 (6 bases). CDR3 length: 16 residues. Germline CDR1 SGHTA, CDR2 FQGNSA. The CDR3 region is CASSLSASGWRDSPNF. The CDR3, as DNA: TGTGCCAGCAGCTTATCTGCCAGTGGATGGAGGGATTCCCCGAATTTT.

This rearrangement joins TRBV9 to TRBJ2-1; 8 bases align to TRBD2. CDR1 and CDR2 (germline): SGDLS, YYNGEE. The CDR3 has 16 residues. Trimming cost V 0 bases and J 2 bases; bases outside gene matches: 4. CDR3 region: CASSVGPGGAYNEQFF. DNA of the CDR3: TGTGCCAGCAGCGTAGGGCCGGGGGGGGCCTACAATGAGCAGTTCTTC.

This clone has more than one count but fewer than ten. This rearrangement joins TRBV9 to TRBJ2-5; 10 nucleotides align to TRBD2. Unmatched junction bases numbered 4, after V lost 1 base and J lost 7 bases. The CDR3 spans 14 residues. Germline-derived CDR1 and CDR2 are SGDLS and YYNGEE. The CDR3 DNA reads as TGTGCCAGCAGCGTACCTCCTAGCGGGGGGACCCAGTACTTC. Translation gives CASSVPPSGGTQYF.

The chain joins TRBV10-1 to TRBJ1-2; D gene unclear. This CDR3 is built from 14 residues. From germline, CDR1 is WNHNN and CDR2 SYGVQD (reference sequence). Deletions cut 4 bases from V and 5 bases from J, with 14 bases between. This CDR3 reads CASSATAAGYGYTF. CDR3 DNA: TGCGCCAGCAGTGCCACTGCAGCGGGGTATGGCTACACCTTC.

This clone was seen more than once but under ten times. The chain combines TRBV9 with TRBJ2-1; 7 bases are shared with TRBD1. The CDR3 totals 16 residues. The germline V gene encodes CDR1 SGDLS and CDR2 YYNGEE. V shed 2 bases and J 3 bases; nucleotides not matched to a gene: 8. Here the CDR3 DNA reads TGTGCCAGCAGCGTCGGACAGGAGCAACTCTACAATGAGCAGTTCTTC. It translates to CASSVGQEQLYNEQFF. Together with reference TRBV9 and TRBJ2-1, the CDR3 gives the full variable domain: DSGVTQTPKHLITATGQRVTLRCSPRSGDLSVYWYQQSLDQGLQFLIQYYNGEERAKGNILERFSAQQFPDLHSELNLSSLELGDSALYFCASSVGQEQLYNEQFFGPGTRLTVL.

The chain recombines TRBV7-3 with TRBJ2-1; 8 positions agree with TRBD1. Germline lookup yields CDR1 SGHTA and CDR2 FQGTGA. This CDR3 is 15 amino acids long. V shed 3 bases, J shed 7 bases, and the junction held 8 bases outside the gene matches. The CDR3 nucleotides read TGTGCCAGCAGCTTCGGCCAGGGGGCGAGGAATGAGCAGTTCTTC. Translating it yields CASSFGQGARNEQFF.

The chain has TRBV5-1 and TRBJ1-1; no reliable D call. Trimming stripped 3 bases from V and 3 bases from J, with 15 bases between. This CDR3 has 15 amino acids. The germline V gene has CDR1 SGHRS and CDR2 YFSETQ. In DNA form, the CDR3 reads TGCGCCAGCAGCTCCGGAGGTCTGGCTTACACTGAAGCTTTCTTT. Its protein product is CASSSGGLAYTEAFF.